The clone carrying this T cell receptor beta chain has only one observation. Its antigen is currently unknown. Sequenced by immunoSEQ multiplex PCR; TCRdb stores in-frame clones only, minus some. The sample includes approximately 400,000 clones, just over 90% of them seen just once. The sample comes from a study of Ad26.COV2.S vaccination and SARS-CoV-2 variants. Whole-study results and caveats: Individuals receiving vaccine had higher spike-specific TCR breadth than placebo recipients did. TCR breadth and depth analyses may have underestimated total T cell responses. After vaccination, substantial breadth of spike-specific CD8+ and CD4+ responses was reported.

The CDR3 runs 12 residues. Between the trimmed V and J ends, which lost 5 bases and 1 base, there was a span of 5 bases. The material sequenced was peripheral blood, taken after recovery from COVID-19. The gene calls are TRBV12-3 or TRBV12-4 and TRBJ1-2; TRBD1 is a possible D gene (5 bases). The sequence came from a human donor who had recovered from COVID-19. The CDR3 is CASSQGNYGYTF. CDR3 coding DNA: TGTGCCAGCAGTCAGGGTAACTATGGCTACACCTTC.